These 26 T cell receptor beta chains were all obtained from the same sample, sequenced in a study of blood T cell repertoires in COVID-19. Method: immunoSEQ multiplex PCR; TCRdb's copy keeps in-frame clones and lacks some. The sample consists of more than 300,000 clones, around 80% of them appearing once. Sequenced material: peripheral blood. Source of these receptors: a woman aged 50 to 60 with acute or convalescent COVID-19.

This clone turned up a few times. The gene calls are TRBV9 and TRBJ1-4, with TRBD1 matching 9 bases. J lost 5 bases, V lost 0 bases, and 2 bases had no gene match. Germline-derived CDR1 and CDR2 are SGDLS and YYNGEE. The CDR3 totals 15 residues. The CDR3 loop is CASSVGDRENEKLFF. The CDR3 DNA follows: TGTGCCAGCAGCGTAGGGGACAGGGAGAATGAAAAACTGTTTTTT.

This chain uses TRBV4-1 with TRBJ2-2; D is undetermined. The V end lost 0 bases, the J end lost 7 bases, and 6 bases lay between the germline ends. CDR3 size: 13 residues. CDR1 MGHRA and CDR2 YSYEKL come from the germline V gene. The CDR3 reads CASSQDYNGELFF. The CDR3 region has the DNA TGCGCCAGCAGCCAAGATTATAACGGGGAGCTGTTTTTT.

V gene TRBV19 combines with J gene TRBJ2-1; no clear D gene. This CDR3 region has 18 residues. Germline V gene lookup returns CDR1 LNHDA and CDR2 SQIVND (reference sequence). Trimming cost V 5 bases and J 2 bases, with 22 bases left between them. The CDR3 DNA sequence: TGTGCCAGTAGTGCAAGACTTTCAAGCTCGAGCGCCTACAATGAGCAGTTCTTC. This codes for CASSARLSSSSAYNEQFF.

This chain joins TRBV5-4 and TRBJ2-2, with 10 bases lining up with TRBD2. The CDR3 extends over 17 amino acids. V was clipped by 4 bases and J by 6 bases; unmatched bases: 12. Germline V gene sequence: CDR1 SGHNT, CDR2 YYREEE (reference sequence). CDR3 DNA sequence: TGTGCCAGCAGCCAAGGGGCTAGCGGGAGTGTGTCCGGGGAGCTGTTTTTT. This gives the protein CASSQGASGSVSGELFF.

The chain couples TRBV7-2 to TRBJ2-7; 10 positions agree with TRBD1. CDR1 is SGHTA, CDR2 FQGNSA, per germline. J lost 6 bases, V lost 1 base, and 9 bases had no gene match. This CDR3 has 16 amino acids. The CDR3 protein is CASSLGPGQGRPEQYF. In nucleotides, the CDR3 is TGTGCCAGCAGCTTAGGTCCGGGACAGGGGCGCCCCGAGCAGTACTTC.

This rearrangement joins TRBV18 to TRBJ1-2; the D gene is possibly TRBD1 (6 bases). The V end lost 4 bases, the J end lost 2 bases, and 14 bases lay between the germline ends. The length of the CDR3 is 15 residues. CDR1 and CDR2 (germline): KGHSH, LQKENI. For the CDR3, the DNA is TGTGCCAGCTCACTCTTGACAGGAACAAACTATGGCTACACCTTC. Protein sequence: CASSLLTGTNYGYTF. Looking up the rest from reference TRBV18 and TRBJ1-2 gives the full variable domain: NAGVMQNPRHLVRRRGQEARLRCSPMKGHSHVYWYRQLPEEGLKFMVYLQKENIIDESGMPKERFSAEFPKEGPSILRIQQVVRGDSAAYFCASSLLTGTNYGYTFGSGTRLTVV.

V and J are TRBV6-6 and TRBJ1-1; 7 bases map to TRBD1. The germline gives CDR1 MNHNY, CDR2 SVGAGI (reference sequence). The CDR3 has 11 amino acids. The junction had 4 bases not matched to a gene; V was cut back by 7 bases and J by 8 bases. In nucleotides, the CDR3 is TGTGCCAGCAACCTACAGGGGGAAGCTTTCTTT. It codes for CASNLQGEAFF.

This rearrangement joins TRBV27 to TRBJ1-6, with 8 bases lining up with TRBD1. Germline CDR1 MNHEY, CDR2 SMNVEV (reference sequence). This CDR3 has 14 residues. V lost 5 bases and J lost 8; bases outside the gene matches: 5. The CDR3, as DNA: TGTGCCAGCAGTCACAGGGGGATGGATTCACCCCTCCACTTT. Translating gives CASSHRGMDSPLHF.

The chain links TRBV5-6 to TRBJ1-2; weak D call: TRBD1 (5 bases). Germline assignment: CDR1 SGHDT and CDR2 YYEEEE. The V end lost 0 bases, the J end lost 5 bases, and 11 bases lay between the germline ends. This CDR3 comprises 14 residues. The CDR3 loop reads CASSLVGQPYGYTF. CDR3 sequence (DNA): TGTGCCAGCAGCTTGGTAGGACAACCGTATGGCTACACCTTC.

This chain uses TRBV6-6 with TRBJ1-2; D uncertain. Deletions cut 0 bases from V and 8 bases from J, with 13 bases between. The CDR3 totals 14 residues. Germline V lookup: CDR1 MNHNY, CDR2 SVGAGI (reference sequence). Here the CDR3 DNA reads TGTGCCAGCAGTTACTCGATGCGGGAAGGGGGCTACACCTTC. It codes for CASSYSMREGGYTF.

The sample holds a few counts of this clone. The chain joins TRBV28 to TRBJ1-1; 9 positions match TRBD1. Trimming cost V 6 bases and J 11 bases; bases outside gene matches: 10. Germline V CDR1 and CDR2: MDHEN, SYDVKM. This CDR3 is 13 amino acids long. The DNA for the CDR3 is TGTGCCAGCAGCTTAGTGACAGGGGGAGAGGCTTTCTTT. As protein: CASSLVTGGEAFF. The whole variable domain, filled in from reference TRBV28 and TRBJ1-1, reads DVKVTQSSRYLVKRTGEKVFLECVQDMDHENMFWYRQDPGLGLRLIYFSYDVKMKEKGDIPEGYSVSREKKERFSLILESASTNQTSMYLCASSLVTGGEAFFGQGTRLTVV.

The rearrangement joins TRBV6-6 to TRBJ2-1; 9 bases are a match to TRBD2. Germline CDR1 MNHNY, CDR2 SVGAGI (reference sequence). The trim removed 5 bases at V and 0 bases at J, leaving 23 bases unmatched. The CDR3 covers 22 residues. The CDR3 protein is CASSRKLREGPRPSSSYNEQFF. In nucleotides, the CDR3 is TGTGCCAGCAGTCGAAAGTTGCGGGAGGGACCCCGGCCCAGTAGCTCCTACAATGAGCAGTTCTTC.

The V and J genes are TRBV19 and TRBJ1-6; D possibly corresponds to TRBD1 (5 bases). Trimming stripped 7 bases from V and 3 bases from J, with 13 bases between. The germline V gene has CDR1 LNHDA and CDR2 SQIVND (reference sequence). The CDR3 has 15 amino acids. The CDR3 loop is CASTSSQGYNSPLHF. In DNA, the CDR3 is TGTGCCAGTACCTCCTCCCAGGGCTATAATTCACCCCTCCACTTT.

This chain connects TRBV4-1 to TRBJ2-3; weak D call: TRBD2 (5 bases). Germline loops: CDR1 MGHRA, CDR2 YSYEKL. The CDR3 is 15 amino acids. Trimming left V 0 bases short and J 5 bases short, with 12 bases between. The DNA for the CDR3 is TGCGCCAGCAGCCAAGATGTCGGGGTAGTAGATACGCAGTATTTT. It is translated as CASSQDVGVVDTQYF.

This clone has just one count. This sequence joins TRBV18 and TRBJ2-5; D is perhaps TRBD2 (5 bases). The ends were cut back, 3 bases at V and 6 bases at J, with 17 bases in the middle. CDR1 and CDR2 from the germline V gene are KGHSH and LQKENI. This CDR3 has 15 amino acids. CDR3 loop: CASSPAGVGGKTQYF. Written as DNA, the CDR3 is TGTGCCAGCTCACCGGCCGGGGTTGGAGGAAAGACCCAGTACTTC.

The rearrangement uses TRBV30 and TRBJ1-1, with D tentatively TRBD1 (6 bases). The germline CDR1 and CDR2 sequences are GTSNPN and SVGIG (reference sequence). CDR3 length: 13 residues. V lost 2 bases, J lost 4 bases, and 11 bases lay in between. The CDR3 region has the DNA TGTGCCTGGAGTCAACAGGGAGTCACTGAAGCTTTCTTT. This gives the protein CAWSQQGVTEAFF.

The chain has TRBV5-4 and TRBJ1-2; a weak D match, TRBD1 (6 bases). The CDR3 is 16 residues long. In germline, CDR1 is SGHNT, CDR2 YYREEE (reference sequence). V was trimmed by 0 bases and J by 6 bases, leaving 18 bases between them. CDR3 coding DNA: TGTGCCAGCAGCTTGGAACCCGGGACATCCCGACATGGCTACACCTTC. Translating gives CASSLEPGTSRHGYTF.

The J gene is TRBJ1-2, the V gene TRBV18; 10 bases line up with TRBD1. The CDR3 has 17 residues. Germline CDR1 and CDR2: KGHSH and LQKENI. After removal of 6 bases from V and 9 bases from J, the junction contained 19 bases not matched to a gene. In DNA form, the CDR3 reads TGTGCCAGCTCGTCCTTACCGATGTCGACAGGGGGCGAGAGCTACACCTTC. It translates to CASSSLPMSTGGESYTF.

This chain uses TRBV15 with TRBJ2-5, with D hard to call. Germline CDR1 LNHNV, CDR2 YYDKDF (reference sequence). Trimming left V 5 bases short and J 5 bases short, with 6 bases between. The CDR3 has 11 amino acids. The chain's CDR3 is CATSSRETQYF. The CDR3 region has the DNA TGTGCCACCAGCTCGAGGGAGACCCAGTACTTC.

The DNA of the CDR3 is TGTGCCAGCAGCTCTCCTCGGCTCACAGGTTCACAGGGCTACAATGAGCAGTTCTTC. It translates to CASSSPRLTGSQGYNEQFF. The V and J genes are TRBV7-2 and TRBJ2-1, with D perhaps matching TRBD1 (6 bases). Germline CDR1 is SGHTA and CDR2 is FQGNSA. The CDR3 totals 19 residues. The V end was cut by 4 bases, the J end by 3 bases, with 25 bases between.

This clone was seen only a few times. This chain uses TRBV7-9 with TRBJ1-4; 10 nucleotides align to TRBD1. The CDR3 spans 17 residues. Germline CDR1 and CDR2: SEHNR and FQNEAQ (reference sequence). Unmatched junction bases numbered 8, after V lost 5 bases and J lost 2 bases. The CDR3 loop is CASSARTGGRTNEKLFF. The CDR3 region has the DNA TGTGCCAGCAGCGCCCGGACAGGGGGGAGGACTAATGAAAAACTGTTTTTT.

V and J are TRBV3-1 (or the pseudogene TRBV3-2) and TRBJ2-5; 7 positions match TRBD1. Germline values: CDR1 LGHDT, CDR2 YNNKEL (reference sequence). CDR3 length equals 15 residues. V shed 6 bases and J 10 bases; nucleotides not matched to a gene: 17. The CDR3 is CASSRFRDSSSDQYF. CDR3 in DNA: TGTGCCAGCAGTCGATTCCGGGACAGCTCGAGCGACCAGTACTTC.

This clone showed up just once. The chain recombines TRBV7-8 with TRBJ2-7; D may be TRBD2 (6 bases). V lost 1 base and J 4 bases, leaving 11 bases between the germline ends. The germline V gene has CDR1 SGHVS and CDR2 FQNEAQ. CDR3 length: 14 residues. The CDR3 DNA reads TGTGCCAGCAGCTTAGGGCGGGGCGGATACGAGCAGTACGTC. Its translation is CASSLGRGGYEQYV.

The chain carries TRBV5-4 and TRBJ2-1; 9 bases align to TRBD2. The germline gives CDR1 SGHNT, CDR2 YYREEE (reference sequence). The CDR3 runs 18 residues. With V trimmed by 0 bases and J by 0 bases, 7 bases remained unmatched. This CDR3 is CASSLGGGASSSYNEQFF. The CDR3 bases are TGTGCCAGCAGCTTGGGCGGGGGGGCCTCGAGCTCCTACAATGAGCAGTTCTTC.

The chain couples TRBV5-4 to TRBJ1-3; 8 nucleotides agree with TRBD1. Per the germline V gene, CDR1 is SGHNT and CDR2 is YYREEE (reference sequence). Losses at the gene ends were 3 bases for V and 0 bases for J; bases not matched to a gene: 5. This CDR3 contains 16 residues. The CDR3 reads CASSSGTGPSGNTIYF. CDR3 nucleotides: TGTGCCAGCAGCTCCGGGACAGGTCCCTCTGGAAACACCATATATTTT.

As for this clone: At the DNA level, this CDR3 is encoded by other sequences in the same sample as well. The chain recombines TRBV2 with TRBJ1-5; D is undetermined. The CDR3 totals 14 residues. The V end was cut by 8 bases, the J end by 0 bases, with 11 bases between. Germline CDR1 reads SNHLY; CDR2 reads FYNNEI. In DNA, the CDR3 is TGTGCCAGCCGAAAGCGGGATAGCAATCAGCCCCAGCATTTT. The encoded protein is CASRKRDSNQPQHF. Using reference TRBV2 and TRBJ1-5 for the parts outside the CDR3, the full variable domain is EPEVTQTPSHQVTQMGQEVILRCVPISNHLYFYWYRQILGQKVEFLVSFYNNEISEKSEIFDDQFSVERPDGSNFTLKIRSTKLEDSAMYFCASRKRDSNQPQHFGDGTRLSIL.